Listed here are 15 T cell receptor beta chains from one sample, sequenced in a study of CD8+ T cells in alopecia areata. Isolated RNA was reverse transcribed into cDNA used as the sequencing template. Profiled with immunoSEQ multiplex PCR; TCRdb holds only in-frame clones, not every one. This table has about 200,000 clones, around 62% appearing once. Specimen: CD4+ T cells sorted from blood, collected at week 0. The receptors originated from a human donor with alopecia areata.

The rearrangement uses TRBV27 and TRBJ1-2; tentative D call: TRBD1 (6 bases). Germline V gene sequence: CDR1 MNHEY, CDR2 SMNVEV (reference sequence). CDR3 length: 15 residues. Trimming removed 2 bases at V and 5 bases at J, with 15 bases between. CDR3 sequence reads: CASSLVAGERYGYTF. The CDR3 region has the DNA TGTGCCAGCAGTTTAGTGGCAGGGGAGAGGTATGGCTACACCTTC.

This clone has a handful of counts. The chain recombines TRBV9 with TRBJ1-5; D uncertain. CDR1 is SGDLS and CDR2 is YYNGEE in the germline V gene. V was pared by 3 bases and J by 0 bases, with 7 bases between. The CDR3 is made up of 14 amino acids. This chain's CDR3 is CASSASYSNQPQHF. In DNA form, the CDR3 reads TGTGCCAGCAGCGCCTCGTATAGCAATCAGCCCCAGCATTTT.

This chain uses TRBV27 with TRBJ1-5; D is possibly TRBD1 (6 bases). CDR3 length: 15 amino acids. The ends were cut back, 5 bases at V and 4 bases at J, with 15 bases in the middle. The germline V gene has CDR1 MNHEY and CDR2 SMNVEV (reference sequence). This chain's CDR3 is CASSRTRGMNQPQHF. The CDR3 bases are TGTGCCAGCAGTCGGACAAGGGGGATGAATCAGCCCCAGCATTTT.

Concerning this clone itself: The identical CDR3 is also encoded by other nucleotide sequences in the sample. This chain uses TRBV15 with TRBJ2-5; 7 positions match TRBD2. Germline V gene sequence: CDR1 LNHNV, CDR2 YYDKDF (reference sequence). The CDR3 extends over 13 amino acids. V was pared by 3 bases and J by 5 bases, with 3 bases of the junction left unmatched. CDR3 nucleotides: TGTGCCACCAGCAGGGGGGGAGGGGAGACCCAGTACTTC. Translating it yields CATSRGGGETQYF.

This clone has a handful of counts. The chain has TRBV5-1 and TRBJ1-6, with 10 bases identical to TRBD1. The CDR3 loop spans 14 amino acids. Germline V CDR1 and CDR2: SGHRS, YFSETQ. The V and J ends lost 3 bases and 8 bases, in that order; junction bases with no gene match: 2. The chain's CDR3 is CASSSGQGDSPLHF. The CDR3 DNA sequence: TGCGCCAGCAGCTCTGGACAGGGGGATTCACCCCTCCACTTT.

The V gene is TRBV6-5, the J gene TRBJ1-3; D call uncertain. V dropped 6 bases and J dropped 1 base, with 13 bases sitting between them. CDR1 is MNHEY, CDR2 SVGAGI, per germline. The CDR3 is made up of 15 amino acids. The CDR3 DNA reads TGTGCCAGCAGCCCACAGCTTACTTCTGGAAACACCATATATTTT. Translation: CASSPQLTSGNTIYF.

The CDR3 DNA reads TGTGCCTGGGCTAGCGGGGGCCCCAATGAGCAGTTCTTC. Translation gives CAWASGGPNEQFF. The V call is TRBV30, the J call TRBJ2-1; the match to TRBD2 covers 10 bases. V shed 5 bases and J 6 bases; nucleotides not matched to a gene: 4. The CDR3 is 13 amino acids. The V gene's germline CDR1 is GTSNPN and CDR2 SVGIG (reference sequence).

The J gene is TRBJ2-3, the V gene TRBV2; 11 bases fit TRBD2. The CDR3 runs to 15 residues. The V gene's germline CDR1 is SNHLY and CDR2 FYNNEI. Trimming cost V 8 bases and J 4 bases; bases outside gene matches: 8. CDR3 in amino acids: CASGSSGGYSDTQYF. CDR3 in DNA: TGTGCCAGCGGATCTAGCGGGGGGTACTCAGATACGCAGTATTTT.

The rearrangement links TRBV6-5 to TRBJ2-1; D uncertain. With 6 bases removed from V and 9 bases from J, the gap between germline ends came to 12 bases. Germline CDR1 and CDR2: MNHEY and SVGAGI. This CDR3 contains 12 residues. This CDR3 reads CASSPGSGEQFF. CDR3 bases: TGTGCCAGCAGCCCCGGGTCGGGTGAGCAGTTCTTC.

In this sample, this clone turned up a few times. Here the CDR3 DNA reads TGTGCCAGTAGACAACAAACAGGTCCCGGGGAGCTGTTTTTT. The encoded protein is CASRQQTGPGELFF. The chain uses TRBV19 and TRBJ2-2; TRBD1 is a possible D gene (5 bases). Trimming pared 6 bases from V and 6 bases from J, leaving 14 bases between. The CDR3 totals 14 residues. Germline V lookup: CDR1 LNHDA, CDR2 SQIVND (reference sequence).

This clone was detected ten times or more. The chain employs TRBV9 and TRBJ2-3; D gene uncertain. The CDR3 spans 12 residues. In germline, CDR1 is SGDLS, CDR2 YYNGEE. V dropped 3 bases and J dropped 1 base, with 3 bases sitting between them. CDR3 in DNA: TGTGCCAGCAGCGAACGCACAGATACGCAGTATTTT. Protein sequence: CASSERTDTQYF.

This CDR3 reads CASSQGPVEGRSGNTIYF. Written as DNA, the CDR3 is TGCGCCAGCAGCCAAGGCCCCGTTGAGGGGCGCTCAGGAAACACCATATATTTT. The chain recombines TRBV4-1 with TRBJ1-3; D might be TRBD1 (5 bases). CDR1 is MGHRA and CDR2 is YSYEKL in the germline V gene. Trimming cost V 1 base and J 4 bases, with 20 bases left between them. CDR3 size: 18 residues.

J is TRBJ1-5 and V is TRBV30; 8 nucleotides agree with TRBD1. With 2 bases clipped from V and 2 bases from J, the junction kept 2 bases outside the gene matches. Germline V gene data show CDR1 as GTSNPN and CDR2 as SVGIG (reference sequence). The CDR3 contains 14 residues. The chain's CDR3 is CAWSLDRGNQPQHF. CDR3 DNA sequence: TGTGCCTGGAGTCTGGACAGGGGCAATCAGCCCCAGCATTTT.

This clone was detected only a few times. The chain has TRBV2 and TRBJ1-1; D is undetermined. The V gene's germline CDR1 is SNHLY and CDR2 FYNNEI. V was clipped by 4 bases and J by 0 bases, with 9 bases between them. This CDR3 is 14 amino acids long. CDR3: CASSGTYMNTEAFF. The CDR3 DNA is TGTGCCAGCAGTGGGACGTACATGAACACTGAAGCTTTCTTT.

The chain combines TRBV25-1 with TRBJ1-1; TRBD1 agrees at 7 bases. Trimming removed 2 bases from V and 3 bases from J; junction bases left unmatched: 6. Germline CDR1 and CDR2: MGHDK and SYGVNS. There are 15 residues in the CDR3. CDR3: CASSEDRVGDTEAFF. The CDR3 region has the DNA TGTGCCAGCAGTGAAGACAGGGTGGGGGACACTGAAGCTTTCTTT.